This T cell receptor beta chain was recovered during a study of OX40 agonist ivuxolimab in advanced cancers. The study, taken as a whole, reports: At doses 0.1 to 3.0 mg/kg, CD4+ and CD8+ clones expanded.

The CDR3 sequence is 15 residues long. Germline CDR1 and CDR2: LNHDA and SQIVND (reference sequence). V was cut by 4 bases and J by 3 bases, with 13 bases left in between. Of note for this clone: Its antigen is not known.

Using immunoSEQ multiplex PCR, the repertoire was profiled, and TCRdb retains in-frame clones only, with some absent. This table holds tens of thousands of clones, 80% to 95% found once. Sequencing was performed on CD4+ or CD8+ T cells sorted from blood, taken in a trial of the OX40 agonist ivuxolimab. The sequence came from an adult with an advanced solid tumor such as melanoma, head and neck, liver or kidney cancer. The chain carries TRBV19 and TRBJ2-1; possibly TRBD1 for D (5 bases). CDR3 sequence reads: CASSSPGIFYNEQFF. For the CDR3, the DNA is TGTGCCAGTAGTAGCCCAGGGATTTTCTACAATGAGCAGTTCTTC.